What follows are 10 T cell receptor beta chains derived from one specimen sequenced in a study of radiotherapy plus CTLA-4 blockade in lung cancer. TCRdb's table, derived via immunoSEQ multiplex PCR, lists solely in-frame clones and lacks some. This table holds approximately 77,000 clones, approximately 80% found once. This specimen was peripheral blood, taken from a patient treated with radiotherapy plus ipilimumab. The receptors were sampled from a human donor with non-small cell lung cancer who had stable disease on radiotherapy plus ipilimumab.

The chain has TRBV4-2 and TRBJ2-6, with 10 bases that match TRBD1. Losses at the gene ends were 4 bases for V and 3 bases for J; bases not matched to a gene: 12. The CDR3 has 19 amino acids. Germline CDR1 is LGHNA and CDR2 is YNFKEQ. The CDR3 DNA reads as TGTGCCAGCAGCCCACACCTCGGGACAGGGGTCGGTGGGGCCAACGTCCTGACTTTC. This codes for CASSPHLGTGVGGANVLTF.

The chain combines TRBV5-1 with TRBJ2-3; D might be TRBD2 (6 bases). CDR1 and CDR2 from the germline V gene are SGHRS and YFSETQ. The CDR3 extends over 16 amino acids. Trimming removed 0 bases at V and 2 bases at J, with 13 bases between. The CDR3 region is CASSLVLAAPTDTQYF. CDR3 DNA sequence: TGCGCCAGCAGCTTGGTGTTAGCGGCCCCCACAGATACGCAGTATTTT. The full variable domain, completed using reference TRBV5-1 and TRBJ2-3, is KAGVTQTPRYLIKTRGQQVTLSCSPISGHRSVSWYQQTPGQGLQFLFEYFSETQRNKGNFPGRFSGRQFSNSRSEMNVSTLELGDSALYLCASSLVLAAPTDTQYFGPGTRLTVL.

The sample holds one count of this clone. The genes are TRBV28 and TRBJ1-5; a weak D match, TRBD1 (6 bases). The ends were cut back, 4 bases at V and 0 bases at J, with 19 bases in the middle. The germline CDR1 and CDR2 sequences are MDHEN and SYDVKM. CDR3 length: 18 residues. The CDR3 loop is CASSWNVVQGNSNQPQHF. The CDR3 nucleotides are TGTGCCAGCAGTTGGAACGTTGTACAGGGCAATAGCAATCAGCCCCAGCATTTT. The complete variable domain, with remaining parts taken from reference TRBV28 and TRBJ1-5, reads DVKVTQSSRYLVKRTGEKVFLECVQDMDHENMFWYRQDPGLGLRLIYFSYDVKMKEKGDIPEGYSVSREKKERFSLILESASTNQTSMYLCASSWNVVQGNSNQPQHFGDGTRLSIL.

The chain uses TRBV7-3 and TRBJ2-5; no firm D call. The CDR3 spans 13 residues. Between the trimmed V and J ends, which lost 1 base and 3 bases, there was a span of 6 bases. Per germline, CDR1 SGHTA and CDR2 FQGTGA. CDR3 in DNA: TGTGCCAGCAGCTTAATTCGCGAAGAGACCCAGTACTTC. Its translation: CASSLIREETQYF.

The V call is TRBV7-9, the J call TRBJ1-2; possibly TRBD1 for D (6 bases). The CDR3 extends over 11 amino acids. V was clipped by 4 bases and J by 7 bases, with 7 bases between them. Germline loops: CDR1 SEHNR, CDR2 FQNEAQ (reference sequence). The CDR3 protein is CASSSGAGYTF. CDR3 DNA: TGTGCCAGCAGCTCAGGGGCTGGCTACACCTTC.

V is TRBV7-9 and J is TRBJ2-1; D is ambiguous. The CDR3 is 16 residues long. Germline V CDR1 and CDR2: SEHNR, FQNEAQ (reference sequence). Trimming took off 5 bases at V and 1 base at J, with 15 bases between the two ends. The CDR3 loop reads CASSPWLSKSYNEQFF. CDR3 coding DNA: TGTGCCAGCAGCCCCTGGCTTAGTAAATCCTACAATGAGCAGTTCTTC.

The chain has TRBV18 and TRBJ1-2, with no clear D. Germline-derived CDR1 and CDR2 are KGHSH and LQKENI. The CDR3 extends over 13 amino acids. Trimming pared 6 bases from V and 7 bases from J, leaving 15 bases between. CDR3 nucleotide sequence: TGTGCCAGCTCCCCTAGGGCAGCTTCTGGCTACACCTTC. This gives the protein CASSPRAASGYTF.

This clone was picked up one time. The chain couples TRBV7-7 to TRBJ2-2; tentatively, D is TRBD1 (6 bases). Between the trimmed V and J ends, which lost 1 base and 4 bases, there was a span of 10 bases. Germline assignment: CDR1 SSHAT and CDR2 FNYEAQ (reference sequence). The CDR3 runs 15 residues. The CDR3 region has the DNA TGTGCCAGCAGCTTAGACAGGGTAGCCACCGGGGAGCTGTTTTTT. Amino acid sequence: CASSLDRVATGELFF.

The gene calls are TRBV4-2 and TRBJ2-7, with 8 bases that match TRBD1. This CDR3 spans 18 amino acids. CDR1 is LGHNA, CDR2 YNFKEQ, per germline. V lost 0 bases and J lost 3; bases outside the gene matches: 13. DNA of the CDR3: TGTGCCAGCAGCCAAGATTTAGGGCAAGGACAGGGTGTCTACGAGCAGTACTTC. This gives the protein CASSQDLGQGQGVYEQYF.

This clone occurred a few times. CDR3 bases: TGTGCCAGCAGTTGGGGCAGGGAGTATGGCTACACCTTC. It codes for CASSWGREYGYTF. This chain connects TRBV6-6 to TRBJ1-2, with a tentative D call TRBD1 (5 bases). Germline lookup yields CDR1 MNHNY and CDR2 SVGAGI (reference sequence). Between the trimmed V and J ends, which lost 4 bases and 5 bases, there was a span of 11 bases. The CDR3 has 13 amino acids.